A selection of T cell receptor beta chains follows, all from one sample in a study of shared clonotypes between healthy human individuals. Sequencing was performed with immunoSEQ multiplex PCR; in TCRdb, only in-frame clones are kept and a portion is missing. The sample has about 2,500,000 clones, around 94% seen once. Sequencing was done on a sample of naive CD4+ T cells sorted from blood. The source is a man between 18 and 35 years old in good health. Each CDR3 is given without its conserved first and last residue. A D gene is named only where the DNA matches it firmly. Only part of the rows carry a size: once, few, many, or a class if the clone is expanded.

size | J | D | V | CDR3
- | TRBJ2-7 | - | TRBV6-5 | ASSTGLLLAYEQY
once | TRBJ1-5 | - | TRBV28 | ASRSGSGNQPQH
- | TRBJ1-5 | - | TRBV19 | ASSIDSGNQPQH
- | TRBJ2-7 | - | TRBV30 | AAHSGLVDEQY
once | TRBJ2-7 | TRBD1 | TRBV5-6 | ASSSGQGYEQY
- | TRBJ2-6 | - | TRBV6-1 | ASSVVQGSSGANVLT
- | TRBJ1-1 | - | TRBV5-1 | ASSLSGRENTEAF
- | TRBJ2-7 | TRBD1 | TRBV6-1 | ASSRDRGGEQY
few | TRBJ1-4 | - | TRBV7-9 | ASSSRVAGEKLF
- | TRBJ1-6 | - | TRBV6-6 | ASSYGTQMGSPLH
- | TRBJ1-3 | - | TRBV21-1 | ATLFRGKGSGNTIY
- | TRBJ2-5 | TRBD2 | TRBV10-2 | ASSESGRGPKRTKETQY
once | TRBJ1-2 | - | TRBV30 | AWSGGGPRGYT
few | TRBJ1-2 | - | TRBV5-4 | ASSTPPGTPYGYT
- | TRBJ2-7 | TRBD2 | TRBV30 | AWGILRGGSYEQY
few | TRBJ1-1 | - | TRBV7-9 | ASSFWGSNTEAF